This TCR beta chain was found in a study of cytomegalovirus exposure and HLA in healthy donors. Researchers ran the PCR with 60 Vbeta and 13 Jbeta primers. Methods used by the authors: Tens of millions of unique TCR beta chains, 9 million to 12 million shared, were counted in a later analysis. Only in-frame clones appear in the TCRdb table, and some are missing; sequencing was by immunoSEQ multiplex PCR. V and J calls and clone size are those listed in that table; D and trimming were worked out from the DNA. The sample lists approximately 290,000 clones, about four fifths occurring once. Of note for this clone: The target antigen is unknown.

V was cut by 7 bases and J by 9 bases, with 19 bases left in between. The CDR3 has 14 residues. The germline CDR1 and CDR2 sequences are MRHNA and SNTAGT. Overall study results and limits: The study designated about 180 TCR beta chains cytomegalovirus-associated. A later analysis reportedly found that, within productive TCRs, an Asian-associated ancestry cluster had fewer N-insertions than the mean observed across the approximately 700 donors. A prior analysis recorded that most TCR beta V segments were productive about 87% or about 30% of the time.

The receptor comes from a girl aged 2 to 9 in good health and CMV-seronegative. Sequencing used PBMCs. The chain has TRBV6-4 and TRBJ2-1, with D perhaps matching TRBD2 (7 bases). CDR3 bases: TGTGCCAGCACCCTCGAGGGGGGGCTTGGTGAGCAGTTCTTC. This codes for CASTLEGGLGEQFF.